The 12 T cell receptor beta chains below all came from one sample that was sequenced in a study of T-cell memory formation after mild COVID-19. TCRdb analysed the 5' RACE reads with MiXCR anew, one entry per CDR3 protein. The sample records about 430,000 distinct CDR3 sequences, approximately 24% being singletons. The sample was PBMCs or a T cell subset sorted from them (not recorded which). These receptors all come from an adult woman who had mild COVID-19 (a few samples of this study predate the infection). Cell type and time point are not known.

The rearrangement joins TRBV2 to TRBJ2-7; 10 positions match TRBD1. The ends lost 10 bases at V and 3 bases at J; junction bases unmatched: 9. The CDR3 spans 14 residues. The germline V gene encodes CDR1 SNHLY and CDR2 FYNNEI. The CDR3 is CATTLTGGFYEQYF. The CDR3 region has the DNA TGTGCCACAACCCTGACAGGGGGCTTCTACGAGCAGTACTTC.

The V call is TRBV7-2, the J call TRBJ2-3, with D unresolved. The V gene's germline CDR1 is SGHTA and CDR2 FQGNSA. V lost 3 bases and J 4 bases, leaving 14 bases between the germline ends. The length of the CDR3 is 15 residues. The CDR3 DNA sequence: TGTGCCAGCAGCTTTAGTCCGTCGAGCTCAGATACGCAGTATTTT. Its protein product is CASSFSPSSSDTQYF.

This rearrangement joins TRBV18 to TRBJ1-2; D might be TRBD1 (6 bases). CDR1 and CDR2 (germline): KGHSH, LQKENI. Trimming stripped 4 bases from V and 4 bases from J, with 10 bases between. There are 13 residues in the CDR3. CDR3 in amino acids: CASSRTDLYGYTF. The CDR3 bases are TGTGCCAGCTCACGGACAGACCTCTATGGCTACACCTTC.

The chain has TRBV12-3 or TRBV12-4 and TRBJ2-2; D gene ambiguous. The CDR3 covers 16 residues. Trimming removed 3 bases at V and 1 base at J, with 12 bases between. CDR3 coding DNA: TGTGCCAGCAGTTTCCTCTCCCCAAAGAACACCGGGGAGCTGTTTTTT. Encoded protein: CASSFLSPKNTGELFF.

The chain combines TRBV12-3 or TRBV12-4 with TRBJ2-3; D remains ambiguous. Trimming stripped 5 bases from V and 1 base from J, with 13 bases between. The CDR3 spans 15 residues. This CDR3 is CASSTDVGGTDTQYF. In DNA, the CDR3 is TGTGCCAGCAGTACAGACGTCGGAGGCACAGATACGCAGTATTTT.

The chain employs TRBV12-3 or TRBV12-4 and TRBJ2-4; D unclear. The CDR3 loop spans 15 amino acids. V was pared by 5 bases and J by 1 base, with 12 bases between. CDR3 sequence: CASSELLEAKNIQYF. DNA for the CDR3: TGTGCCAGCAGTGAACTTCTAGAGGCCAAAAACATTCAGTACTTC.

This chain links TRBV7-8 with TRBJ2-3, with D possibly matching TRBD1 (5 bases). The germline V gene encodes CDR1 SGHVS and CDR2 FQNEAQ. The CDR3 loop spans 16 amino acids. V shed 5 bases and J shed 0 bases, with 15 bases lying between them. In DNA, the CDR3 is TGTGCCAGCAGCCTTACCCTGGGGCGGAGCACAGATACGCAGTATTTT. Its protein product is CASSLTLGRSTDTQYF.

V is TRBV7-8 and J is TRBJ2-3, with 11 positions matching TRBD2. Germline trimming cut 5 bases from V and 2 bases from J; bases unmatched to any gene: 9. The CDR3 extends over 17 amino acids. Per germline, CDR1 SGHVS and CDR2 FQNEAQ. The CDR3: CASSPHRTSGFTDTQYF. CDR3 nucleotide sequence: TGTGCCAGCAGCCCCCACAGGACTAGCGGGTTCACAGATACGCAGTATTTT.

The CDR3 region has the DNA TGTGCCAGCTCACCACAGGGCGGGAGAGGAACCGGGGAGCTGTTTTTT. Translation: CASSPQGGRGTGELFF. This chain links TRBV18 with TRBJ2-2; TRBD2 agrees at 7 bases. CDR3 length: 16 amino acids. CDR1 is KGHSH and CDR2 is LQKENI in the germline V gene. J gave up 5 bases and V 1 base, and 7 bases lay outside the gene matches.

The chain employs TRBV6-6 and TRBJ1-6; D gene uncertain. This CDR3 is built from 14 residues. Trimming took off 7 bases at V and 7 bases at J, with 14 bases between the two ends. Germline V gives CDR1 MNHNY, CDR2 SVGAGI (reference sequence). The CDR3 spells CASTVGRVNSPLHF. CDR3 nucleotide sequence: TGTGCCAGCACCGTGGGGAGGGTCAATTCACCCCTCCACTTT.

CDR3 bases: TGTGCCAGCAGCCCCCAGACCAGCTCAGATACGCAGTATTTT. It yields the protein CASSPQTSSDTQYF. This chain uses TRBV11-2 with TRBJ2-3; D is ambiguous. This CDR3 has 14 amino acids. CDR1 and CDR2 from the germline V gene are SGHAT and FQNNGV. V lost 5 bases and J 4 bases, leaving 13 bases between the germline ends.

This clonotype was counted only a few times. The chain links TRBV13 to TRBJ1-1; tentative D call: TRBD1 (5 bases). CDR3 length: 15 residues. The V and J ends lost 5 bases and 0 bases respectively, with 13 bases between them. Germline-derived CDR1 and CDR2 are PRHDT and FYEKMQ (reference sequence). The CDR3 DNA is TGTGCCAGCAGCGCACCCAGGGTATTGAACACTGAAGCTTTCTTT. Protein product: CASSAPRVLNTEAFF.